This entry concerns a single T cell receptor (beta chain). The CDR3 loop spans 16 amino acids. CDR1 is KGHSH and CDR2 is LQKENI in the germline V gene. With V trimmed by 0 bases and J by 7 bases, 5 bases remained unmatched. The data originate from a study of blood T cell repertoires in COVID-19. Study-level background: Acute and convalescent COVID-19 specimens originated in the United States, Italy and Spain. The cDNA or gDNA used as material had been derived from T cells, B-cell-depleted T cells, or PBMCs.

Original analysis: Reference gene primer amplification gave nucleated cell count estimates. TCRdb keeps only in-frame clones here, not all; method: immunoSEQ multiplex PCR. From that table come the V and J calls and clone size; the DNA was used to work out D and trimming. The data show 40,000 to 50,000 clones, 85% to 90% seen once. The sample was peripheral blood. The V call is TRBV18, the J call TRBJ2-1; 11 bases are shared with TRBD2. The TCR comes from a man aged 25-40 years with active or convalescent COVID-19. The DNA of the CDR3 is TGTGCCAGCTCACCACCAACTAGCGGGAGCTTTAATGAGCAGTTCTTC. Amino acids: CASSPPTSGSFNEQFF.